Listed here are 8 T cell receptor beta chains from one sample, sequenced in a study of blood T cell repertoires in COVID-19. Libraries were prepared by immunoSEQ multiplex PCR; TCRdb keeps only in-frame clonotypes and omits some of them. The sample includes fewer than 20,000 clones, roughly 82% of them seen just once. The specimen sequenced was peripheral blood. The receptors here all came from a man aged 80 or over with active COVID-19.

V is TRBV19 and J is TRBJ2-5, with TRBD2 identical over 8 bases. The CDR3 sequence is 14 residues long. Germline V gene data show CDR1 as LNHDA and CDR2 as SQIVND (reference sequence). J gave up 0 bases and V 8 bases, and 5 bases lay outside the gene matches. The CDR3 protein is CASSSSGDQETQYF. Written as DNA, the CDR3 is TGTGCCAGTTCGAGTAGCGGGGACCAAGAGACCCAGTACTTC.

The rearrangement uses TRBV5-1 and TRBJ2-1; TRBD2 aligns across 14 bases. CDR1 is SGHRS and CDR2 is YFSETQ in the germline V gene. The CDR3 totals 15 residues. J gave up 8 bases and V 6 bases, and 7 bases lay outside the gene matches. The CDR3 is CASNSGTSGSDEQFF. The CDR3 DNA follows: TGCGCCAGCAACTCAGGGACTAGCGGGAGCGATGAGCAGTTCTTC. The full variable domain, in which reference TRBV5-1 and TRBJ2-1 provide the parts outside the CDR3, is KAGVTQTPRYLIKTRGQQVTLSCSPISGHRSVSWYQQTPGQGLQFLFEYFSETQRNKGNFPGRFSGRQFSNSRSEMNVSTLELGDSALYLCASNSGTSGSDEQFFGPGTRLTVL.

This rearrangement joins TRBV28 to TRBJ2-7; the match to TRBD2 covers 14 bases. J was trimmed by 11 bases and V by 6 bases; bases with no gene match: 9. This CDR3 has 14 amino acids. Germline loops: CDR1 MDHEN, CDR2 SYDVKM. The CDR3 spells CASSWGTSGSLEYF. DNA for the CDR3: TGTGCCAGCAGCTGGGGGACTAGCGGGAGTTTGGAGTACTTC. Drawing the rest from reference TRBV28 and TRBJ2-7, the complete variable domain is DVKVTQSSRYLVKRTGEKVFLECVQDMDHENMFWYRQDPGLGLRLIYFSYDVKMKEKGDIPEGYSVSREKKERFSLILESASTNQTSMYLCASSWGTSGSLEYFGPGTRLTVT.

The rearrangement uses TRBV19 and TRBJ2-5; 7 bases are shared with TRBD1. The CDR3 totals 14 residues. CDR1 is LNHDA and CDR2 is SQIVND in the germline V gene (reference sequence). The V segment lost 2 bases and the J segment 3 bases; nucleotides outside the gene matches: 3. This chain's CDR3 is CASSIFGQEETQYF. For the CDR3, the DNA is TGTGCCAGTAGTATATTCGGACAGGAAGAGACCCAGTACTTC.

This clone was seen a single time. The chain carries TRBV10-3 and TRBJ2-2, with a weak D call TRBD2 (7 bases). V dropped 2 bases and J dropped 5 bases, with 15 bases sitting between them. Germline CDR1 reads ENHRY; CDR2 reads SYGVKD. This CDR3 spans 16 amino acids. The DNA of the CDR3 is TGTGCCATCAGTGAGAGTCGGGGAGGGGGGACCGGGGAGCTGTTTTTT. Its translation: CAISESRGGGTGELFF.

V gene TRBV5-5 combines with J gene TRBJ2-5; TRBD1 might be the D (6 bases). Germline V gives CDR1 SGHKS, CDR2 YYEKEE (reference sequence). With 2 bases removed from V and 6 bases from J, the gap between germline ends came to 17 bases. CDR3 length equals 15 residues. The CDR3 loop is CASSFMAGVSQTQYF. CDR3 sequence (DNA): TGTGCCAGCAGCTTTATGGCAGGGGTATCGCAGACCCAGTACTTC.

This clone was recorded a few times. The genes are TRBV29-1 and TRBJ2-5; 10 bases agree with TRBD2. The CDR3 has 14 amino acids. The germline V gene encodes CDR1 SQVTM and CDR2 ANQGSEA. The V segment lost 4 bases and the J segment 5 bases; nucleotides outside the gene matches: 7. CDR3 DNA sequence: TGCAGCGTTGGTGGGGGGACTAGCGCCGAGACCCAGTACTTC. It translates to CSVGGGTSAETQYF.

The chain employs TRBV18 and TRBJ1-5; maybe TRBD1 (5 bases). The CDR3 covers 13 residues. Trimming removed 2 bases from V and 6 bases from J, with 8 bases in between. Looked up from germline, CDR1 is KGHSH and CDR2 is LQKENI. CDR3 in DNA: TGTGCCAGCTCACCAGACCAGGGTCAGCCCCAGCATTTT. It translates to CASSPDQGQPQHF.